The subject of this entry is one T cell receptor (beta chain). The data were obtained in a study of shared clonotypes between healthy human individuals. Study overall: Donors consisted of a couple of women and a few men between 18 and 49.

TCRdb's copy holds only in-frame clones and misses some; the assay was immunoSEQ multiplex PCR. The repertoire has about 470,000 clones, around 75% of them found once; the top ten carry about 13%. This receptor was obtained from a woman aged 40 to 50 in good health. Some clones in this sample may be carry-over from other donors' samples. The material sequenced was PBMCs.

CDR3 in DNA: TGTGCCAGCAGCCCCCCAGGGGGGCCCTATGGCTACACCTTC. Translated: CASSPPGGPYGYTF. The gene calls are TRBV5-6 and TRBJ1-2; 7 nucleotides agree with TRBD1. Germline values: CDR1 SGHDT, CDR2 YYEEEE. Losses at the gene ends were 4 bases for V and 4 bases for J; bases not matched to a gene: 7. This CDR3 has 14 amino acids.